The present entry profiles one TCR beta chain with its context. The sample belongs to a study of OX40 agonist ivuxolimab in advanced cancers. Study information: Dose-escalation patients suffered from hepatocellular carcinoma, melanoma, renal cell or head and neck cancer.

Blood samples were obtained at baseline, cycle 4 day 1, and cycle 7 day 1. Sequencing used immunoSEQ multiplex PCR; TCRdb keeps in-frame clones, though not all of them. The data show 81,000 or so clones, with approximately 94% seen just once and around an eighth held by the top ten. With 4 bases removed from V and 10 bases from J, the gap between germline ends came to 11 bases. The CDR3 has 11 residues. Germline assignment: CDR1 SGHTS and CDR2 YDEGEE. The chain has TRBV5-8 and TRBJ2-5; D perhaps matches TRBD2 (6 bases). The material was CD4+ or CD8+ T cells sorted from blood, obtained in a trial of the OX40 agonist ivuxolimab. The source of this sequence is an adult with an advanced solid tumor such as melanoma, head and neck, liver or kidney cancer. CDR3 nucleotide sequence: TGTGCCAGCAGCCCATCGGGGGTCCAGTACTTC. This encodes CASSPSGVQYF. Full variable domain (outside the CDR3, taken from reference TRBV5-8 and TRBJ2-5): EAGVTQSPTHLIKTRGQQATLRCSPISGHTSVYWYQQALGLGLQFLLWYDEGEERNRGNFPPRFSGRQFPNYSSELNVNALELEDSALYLCASSPSGVQYFGPGTRLLVL.